This T cell receptor beta chain was recorded in a study of blood T cell repertoires in COVID-19. Background on the study: Some COVID-19 samples were acute and others convalescent; all came from the United States, Italy and Spain.

The CDR3 is 16 amino acids. The J segment lost 1 base and the V segment lost 10 bases, leaving 10 bases of the junction unmatched. In germline, CDR1 is SGHNT, CDR2 YENEEA. In the original processing: Estimation of nucleated cell counts relied on the amplification of reference gene primers. Sequencing was performed with immunoSEQ multiplex PCR; in TCRdb, only in-frame clones are kept and a portion is missing. V and J calls and clone size are as listed in that table; D and trimming were resolved from the DNA. The profile shows fewer than 250,000 clones, roughly nine tenths of them singletons. The chain uses TRBV11-3 and TRBJ2-2; 9 nucleotides align to TRBD1. The receptor's source is a man aged 25-40 years with acute or convalescent COVID-19. Input material: peripheral blood. The CDR3 region has the DNA TGTGCCACCACAACCGGGACAGGGAGGAACACCGGGGAGCTGTTTTTT. Translation: CATTTGTGRNTGELFF.